These 21 T cell receptor beta chains came from one sample sequenced in a study of cytomegalovirus exposure and HLA in healthy donors. The PCR used 60 Vbeta and 13 Jbeta primers. TCRdb keeps only in-frame clones here, not all; method: immunoSEQ multiplex PCR. Of around 150,000 clones listed, roughly 82% are singletons. Sequenced material: PBMCs. The receptors here all came from a woman aged 45-65 years in good health and CMV-seropositive.

There are a few counts of this clone. The chain recombines TRBV15 with TRBJ2-2; 9 bases are shared with TRBD1. CDR3 length: 13 amino acids. The germline CDR1 and CDR2 sequences are LNHNV and YYDKDF (reference sequence). V gave up 6 bases and J gave up 7 bases; unmatched junction bases: 3. Here the CDR3 reads CATRGQGFGELFF. CDR3 bases: TGTGCCACCAGAGGACAGGGGTTCGGGGAGCTGTTTTTT.

The chain employs TRBV6-5 and TRBJ1-1; unclear D gene. This CDR3 contains 12 residues. Germline CDR1 MNHEY, CDR2 SVGAGI. Between the trimmed V and J ends, which lost 6 bases and 10 bases, there was a span of 15 bases. The CDR3 protein is CASRATPGRAFF. DNA for the CDR3: TGTGCCAGCAGAGCAACCCCGGGGAGAGCTTTCTTT.

This chain connects TRBV6-6 to TRBJ2-3; 9 bases align to TRBD2. Trimming removed 0 bases from V and 1 base from J; junction bases left unmatched: 2. Germline V lookup: CDR1 MNHNY, CDR2 SVGAGI (reference sequence). This CDR3 comprises 16 residues. CDR3 amino acids: CASSYSVAGGTDTQYF. The CDR3, as DNA: TGTGCCAGCAGTTACTCTGTAGCGGGGGGCACAGATACGCAGTATTTT.

The V call is TRBV6-1, the J call TRBJ2-6; the D gene is possibly TRBD2 (6 bases). This CDR3 contains 14 residues. Germline CDR1 MNHNS, CDR2 SASEGT. V lost 4 bases and J 2 bases, leaving 6 bases between the germline ends. The CDR3 sequence: CASSAGAGANVLTF. CDR3 sequence (DNA): TGTGCCAGCAGTGCGGGAGCTGGGGCCAACGTCCTGACTTTC.

The CDR3 loop reads CASSYGGRGGPNEQFF. The CDR3 DNA follows: TGCGCCAGCAGCTACGGGGGGCGGGGGGGCCCCAATGAGCAGTTCTTC. This sequence joins TRBV5-1 and TRBJ2-1, with TRBD2 matching 9 bases. This CDR3 has 16 amino acids. The germline V gene encodes CDR1 SGHRS and CDR2 YFSETQ. The junction had 10 bases not matched to a gene; V was cut back by 3 bases and J by 6 bases.

This clone was picked up a small number of times. The genes are TRBV21-1 and TRBJ2-6; the table's D call of TRBD1 was not tested on the DNA. TRBV21-1 is a pseudogene locus. This CDR3 region has 19 residues. CDR3 region: CASSSKWDRYRSGANVLTF. DNA for the CDR3: TGTGCCAGCAGCAGTAAATGGGACAGGTACCGCTCTGGGGCCAACGTCCTGACTTTC.

The chain joins TRBV7-9 to TRBJ2-5; TRBD1 matches 9 bases. The CDR3 runs to 14 residues. V shed 5 bases and J 4 bases; nucleotides not matched to a gene: 5. Germline V gene lookup returns CDR1 SEHNR and CDR2 FQNEAQ (reference sequence). CDR3 in amino acids: CASSMGQGGETQYF. The CDR3, as DNA: TGTGCCAGCAGCATGGGACAGGGCGGAGAGACCCAGTACTTC.

This clone has just a few counts. The chain has TRBV29-1 and TRBJ1-1; the D is unclear. V was cut by 4 bases and J by 5 bases, with 14 bases left in between. The CDR3 extends over 13 amino acids. Germline V lookup: CDR1 SQVTM, CDR2 ANQGSEA. CDR3 sequence (DNA): TGCAGCGTTGTTGGAGGAGTTGGTACTGAAGCTTTCTTT. Encoded protein: CSVVGGVGTEAFF. The complete variable domain, with remaining parts taken from reference TRBV29-1 and TRBJ1-1, reads SAVISQKPSRDICQRGTSLTIQCQVDSQVTMMFWYRQQPGQSLTLIATANQGSEATYESGFVIDKFPISRPNLTFSTLTVSNMSPEDSSIYLCSVVGGVGTEAFFGQGTRLTVV.

This clone appeared once. The V call is TRBV2, the J call TRBJ1-6, with D perhaps TRBD1 (6 bases). The CDR3 sequence is 15 residues long. V lost 6 bases and J 7 bases, leaving 16 bases between the germline ends. The germline V gene has CDR1 SNHLY and CDR2 FYNNEI. CDR3 in DNA: TGTGCCAGCAGGGCGGGGGGACAACCAAATTCACCCCTCCACTTT. It codes for CASRAGGQPNSPLHF. Filled out from reference TRBV2 and TRBJ1-6, the complete variable domain reads EPEVTQTPSHQVTQMGQEVILRCVPISNHLYFYWYRQILGQKVEFLVSFYNNEISEKSEIFDDQFSVERPDGSNFTLKIRSTKLEDSAMYFCASRAGGQPNSPLHFGNGTRLTVT.

This clone is medium-sized. CDR3 amino acids: CASRTTDMNTEAFF. Here the CDR3 DNA reads TGTGCCAGCAGAACGACAGACATGAACACTGAAGCTTTCTTT. The chain is built from TRBV6-6 and TRBJ1-1, with D possibly matching TRBD1 (5 bases). Trimming left V 6 bases short and J 0 bases short, with 11 bases between. This CDR3 has 14 residues. The germline V gene has CDR1 MNHNY and CDR2 SVGAGI (reference sequence).

The rearrangement links TRBV11-2 to TRBJ2-2; 8 nucleotides match TRBD1. Per the germline V gene, CDR1 is SGHAT and CDR2 is FQNNGV. This CDR3 region has 14 residues. V gave up 4 bases and J gave up 7 bases; unmatched junction bases: 5. The CDR3 DNA reads TGTGCCAGCAGCTCCGGGACAGGCCACGGGGAGCTGTTTTTT. It encodes CASSSGTGHGELFF.

The V and J genes are TRBV6-5 and TRBJ2-1, with D perhaps TRBD2 (6 bases). CDR1 is MNHEY, CDR2 SVGAGI, per germline. The CDR3 loop spans 14 amino acids. V dropped 0 bases and J dropped 6 bases, with 9 bases sitting between them. CDR3 sequence reads: CASSYSIGGNEQFF. DNA of the CDR3: TGTGCCAGCAGTTACTCAATCGGGGGCAATGAGCAGTTCTTC.

This clone showed up just a few times. The chain has TRBV7-2 and TRBJ2-1; D may be TRBD2 (6 bases). The CDR3 is 16 residues long. Germline V lookup: CDR1 SGHTA, CDR2 FQGNSA. Deletions cut 1 base from V and 0 bases from J, with 10 bases between. For the CDR3, the DNA is TGTGCCAGCAGCTTAGTCGGGACTTCCTCCTACAATGAGCAGTTCTTC. Its protein product is CASSLVGTSSYNEQFF.

The chain combines TRBV29-1 with TRBJ2-7; 10 bases are a match to TRBD1. In germline, CDR1 is SQVTM, CDR2 ANQGSEA. J was trimmed by 3 bases and V by 4 bases; bases with no gene match: 3. CDR3 length: 13 residues. This chain's CDR3 is CSVAGTGDYEQYF. For the CDR3, the DNA is TGCAGCGTTGCAGGGACAGGGGACTACGAGCAGTACTTC.

This chain connects TRBV7-9 to TRBJ2-1; maybe TRBD2 (6 bases). The CDR3 is made up of 14 amino acids. Germline V CDR1 and CDR2: SEHNR, FQNEAQ (reference sequence). V gave up 7 bases and J gave up 3 bases, with 13 bases separating them. CDR3 in amino acids: CASTQRADYNEQFF. DNA for the CDR3: TGTGCCAGCACCCAGCGGGCCGACTACAATGAGCAGTTCTTC.

The chain is built from TRBV27 and TRBJ2-5; TRBD2 matches 8 bases. V lost 6 bases and J lost 4; bases outside the gene matches: 4. This CDR3 region has 13 residues. Germline CDR1 MNHEY, CDR2 SMNVEV (reference sequence). The CDR3 DNA is TGTGCCAGCAGCTGGGCGGGGGGAGAGACCCAGTACTTC. Translation gives CASSWAGGETQYF.

This chain joins TRBV5-1 and TRBJ2-2; D may be TRBD1 (6 bases). Germline CDR1 reads SGHRS; CDR2 reads YFSETQ. The CDR3 consists of 14 residues. Trimming cost V 0 bases and J 5 bases, with 8 bases left between them. The CDR3 nucleotides are TGCGCCAGCAGCTTGGGACAGGCAACCGGGGAGCTGTTTTTT. Its protein is CASSLGQATGELFF.

The chain has TRBV15 and TRBJ2-7, with D maybe TRBD2 (6 bases). This CDR3 has 13 residues. Trimming stripped 2 bases from V and 5 bases from J, with 10 bases between. Germline V CDR1 and CDR2: LNHNV, YYDKDF (reference sequence). The CDR3: CATSRRPGDEQYF. The CDR3 nucleotides read TGTGCCACCAGCAGAAGACCGGGGGACGAGCAGTACTTC.

The chain joins TRBV6-5 to TRBJ1-2; 7 bases are shared with TRBD1. This CDR3 comprises 14 residues. With V trimmed by 2 bases and J by 5 bases, 5 bases remained unmatched. The germline gives CDR1 MNHEY, CDR2 SVGAGI. CDR3 DNA sequence: TGTGCCAGCAGTTACCTCGACAGGGAATATGGCTACACCTTC. Amino acid sequence: CASSYLDREYGYTF.

CDR3 bases: TGTGCCAGCAGTACAGACACATTCAATCAGCCCCAGCATTTT. Translation gives CASSTDTFNQPQHF. V and J are TRBV6-6 and TRBJ1-5; D is undetermined. CDR1 MNHNY and CDR2 SVGAGI come from the germline V gene (reference sequence). CDR3 length: 14 amino acids. Deletions cut 5 bases from V and 3 bases from J, with 11 bases between.

Details on this clone: This specimen includes other DNA sequences encoding the same CDR3. The chain is built from TRBV6-5 and TRBJ2-5, with D possibly TRBD1 on 6 matching bases. Germline CDR1 MNHEY, CDR2 SVGAGI. The CDR3 runs 16 residues. Trimming took 0 bases from V and 2 from J, leaving 13 bases between them. The CDR3 coding sequence is TGTGCCAGCAGTTACTCGGGCACAGGGTTTCAAGAGACCCAGTACTTC. Translation: CASSYSGTGFQETQYF.